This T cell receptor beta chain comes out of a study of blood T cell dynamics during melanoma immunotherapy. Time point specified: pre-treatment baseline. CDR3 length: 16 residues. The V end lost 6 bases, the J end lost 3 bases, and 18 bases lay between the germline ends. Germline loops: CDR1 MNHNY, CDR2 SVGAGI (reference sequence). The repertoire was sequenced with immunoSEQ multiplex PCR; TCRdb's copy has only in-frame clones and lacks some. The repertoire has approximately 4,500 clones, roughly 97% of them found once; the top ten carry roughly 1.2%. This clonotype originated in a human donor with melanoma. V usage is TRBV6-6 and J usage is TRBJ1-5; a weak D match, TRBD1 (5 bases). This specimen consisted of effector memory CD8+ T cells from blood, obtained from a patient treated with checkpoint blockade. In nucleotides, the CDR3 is TGTGCCAGCAGGGTAAACTCCCGGGACTACAATCAGCCCCAGCATTTT. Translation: CASRVNSRDYNQPQHF.